A selection of T cell receptor beta chains follows, all from one sample in a study of cytomegalovirus exposure and HLA in healthy donors. Data came from immunoSEQ multiplex PCR; TCRdb stores just in-frame clones and leaves some out. The sample lists about 160,000 clones; roughly four fifths were seen once. The specimen was PBMCs. These receptors all come from a male donor in good health and CMV-seropositive. CDR3s include the opening cysteine and the closing phenylalanine or tryptophan. Each record gives: clone size, CDR3 length, V gene, D gene, J gene, CDR3 DNA, CDR3 protein. D genes are given only for firm matches. Rows may omit the clone size; those that give it use once, few, many or a size class.

>-|18|TRBV19|TRBD2|TRBJ2-1
TGTGCCAGTAGTATAGATGGGACTAGCGGGGGCTCCTACAATGAGCAGTTCTTC
CASSIDGTSGGSYNEQFF
>-|16|TRBV4-3|TRBD2|TRBJ2-7
TGCGCCAGCAGCCGGGGTGGGACTAGCGGGAGCTACGAGCAGTACTTC
CASSRGGTSGSYEQYF
>few|13|TRBV29-1|TRBD1|TRBJ2-1
TGCAGCGAAGAGGCAAGGGGGCACAATGAGCAGTTCTTC
CSEEARGHNEQFF
>-|15|TRBV19|TRBD2|TRBJ2-5
TGTGCCAGTAGTACCCCCTCGGGGGGTCAAGAGACCCAGTACTTC
CASSTPSGGQETQYF
>-|15|TRBV15|-|TRBJ1-4
TGTGCCACCAGCAGAGATGGAGGGACTAATGAAAAACTGTTTTTT
CATSRDGGTNEKLFF
>-|15|TRBV6-1|TRBD2|TRBJ2-3
TGTGCCAGCAGCCCCCAGCGGGAGGTCACAGATACGCAGTATTTT
CASSPQREVTDTQYF
>once|16|TRBV7-2|-|TRBJ1-1
TGTGCCAGCAGCCGCGAAACAGGGCACCCTACCCCTGAAGCTTTCTTT
CASSRETGHPTPEAFF
>once|14|TRBV6-5|-|TRBJ2-5
TGTGCCAGCAGGGGGGAGGACTACCAAGAGACCCAGTACTTC
CASRGEDYQETQYF
>-|14|TRBV30|TRBD1|TRBJ1-5
TGTGCCTGGAGGGCTCAGGGGGCGAATCAGCCCCAGCATTTT
CAWRAQGANQPQHF
>-|14|TRBV6-1|TRBD2|TRBJ2-1
TGTGCCAGCAGAACTAGCGGGGACTACAATGAGCAGTTCTTC
CASRTSGDYNEQFF
>-|14|TRBV6-5|-|TRBJ1-2
TGTGCCAGCAGTTCTGGGGCCGTTTACGAGGGCTACACCTTC
CASSSGAVYEGYTF
>-|18|TRBV6-1|TRBD2|TRBJ2-1
TGTGCCAGCAGTGAAGTTGATACGACTAGCGTGCTCGGAGGTGAGCAGTTCTTC
CASSEVDTTSVLGGEQFF
>once|15|TRBV27|TRBD1|TRBJ2-3
TGTGCCAGCAGTCCCCAGGGGGCAGGCACAGATACGCAGTATTTT
CASSPQGAGTDTQYF
>-|18|TRBV9|-|TRBJ1-1
TGTGCCAGCAGCGTAAGTGGGGGTCTGGGACTGGAGAACACTGAAGCTTTCTTT
CASSVSGGLGLENTEAFF
>-|13|TRBV10-2|TRBD2|TRBJ2-7
TGCGCCAGCAGACTAGCGGGAGCGGGCGAGCAGTACTTC
CASRLAGAGEQYF
>-|13|TRBV7-9|-|TRBJ1-1
TGTGCCAGCAGCTGGACAAGGAACACTGAAGCTTTCTTT
CASSWTRNTEAFF
>-|14|TRBV28|-|TRBJ2-7
TGTGCCAGCACCCTGGGCCAGCGGATTTACGAGCAGTACTTC
CASTLGQRIYEQYF
>-|12|TRBV5-6|-|TRBJ2-1
TGTGCCAGCAGCTTGGTCGTCCATGAGCAGTTCTTC
CASSLVVHEQFF
>-|13|TRBV30|TRBD2|TRBJ2-5
TGTGCCTGGACCCAAGCGGGGGCCGGTGAGCAGTACTTC
CAWTQAGAGEQYF
>-|14|TRBV5-1|TRBD1|TRBJ1-2
TGCGCCAGCAGCTCGGGACAGGGTGCCTATGGCTACACCTTC
CASSSGQGAYGYTF
>-|14|TRBV19|TRBD1|TRBJ1-2
TGTGCCAGTTCTCGGGACAGAGAATTATATGGCTACACCTTC
CASSRDRELYGYTF
>-|13|TRBV9|-|TRBJ2-1
TGTGCCAGCAGCGTAGTTACGGGTATTGAGCAGTTCTTC
CASSVVTGIEQFF
>-|12|TRBV28|TRBD1|TRBJ2-7
TGTGCCAGCAGTCCCCCCACAGGGGGCACAAGCTTC
CASSPPTGGTSF
>-|14|TRBV6-1|-|TRBJ1-6
TGTGCCAGCATTAAACAGGGTAGCTATTCACCCCTCCACTTT
CASIKQGSYSPLHF
>-|14|TRBV7-2|TRBD1|TRBJ2-1
TGTGCCAGCAGCTCTCAGACAGGGGGCGATGAGCAGTTCTTC
CASSSQTGGDEQFF